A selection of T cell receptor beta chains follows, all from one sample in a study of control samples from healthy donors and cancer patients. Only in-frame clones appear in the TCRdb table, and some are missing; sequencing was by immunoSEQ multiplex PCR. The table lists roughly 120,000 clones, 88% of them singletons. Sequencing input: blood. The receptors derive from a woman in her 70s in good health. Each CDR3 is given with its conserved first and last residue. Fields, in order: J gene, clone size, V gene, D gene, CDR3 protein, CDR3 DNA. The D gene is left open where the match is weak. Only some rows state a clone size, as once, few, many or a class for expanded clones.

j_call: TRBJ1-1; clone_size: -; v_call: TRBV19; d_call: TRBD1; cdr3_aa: CASSVRTGGPEAFF; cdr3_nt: TGTGCCAGTAGTGTTCGGACAGGGGGGCCTGAAGCTTTCTTT
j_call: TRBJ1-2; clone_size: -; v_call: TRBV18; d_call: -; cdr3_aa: CASSPPNGINYGYTF; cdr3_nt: TGTGCCAGCTCACCACCGAATGGGATTAACTATGGCTACACCTTC
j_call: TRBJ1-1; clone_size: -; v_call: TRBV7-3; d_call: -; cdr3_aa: CASSLTRLDTEAFF; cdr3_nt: TGTGCCAGCAGCTTAACGCGACTGGACACTGAAGCTTTCTTT
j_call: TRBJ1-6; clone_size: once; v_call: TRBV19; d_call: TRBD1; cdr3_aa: CASSIAGTGPWNSPLHF; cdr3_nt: TGTGCCAGTAGTATTGCCGGGACAGGTCCATGGAATTCACCCCTCCACTTT
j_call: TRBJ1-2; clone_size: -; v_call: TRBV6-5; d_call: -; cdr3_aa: CASSYSTGGNGYTF; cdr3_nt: TGTGCCAGCAGTTACTCGACGGGGGGCAATGGCTACACCTTC
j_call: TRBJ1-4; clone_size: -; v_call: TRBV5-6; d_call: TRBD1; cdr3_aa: CASSQGTGEILKLFF; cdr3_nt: TGTGCCAGCAGCCAGGGGACAGGGGAAATCCTAAAACTGTTTTTT
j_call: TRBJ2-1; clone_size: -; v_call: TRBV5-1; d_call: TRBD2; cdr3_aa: CASSLGRTSGYNEQFF; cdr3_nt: TGCGCCAGCAGCTTGGGCCGGACTAGCGGCTACAATGAGCAGTTCTTC
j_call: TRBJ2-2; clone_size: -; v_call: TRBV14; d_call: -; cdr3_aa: CASSQFGYTGELFF; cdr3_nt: TGTGCCAGCAGCCAATTTGGATACACCGGGGAGCTGTTTTTT
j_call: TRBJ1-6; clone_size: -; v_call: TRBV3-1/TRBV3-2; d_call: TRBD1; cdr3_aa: CASSQMTGPNSPLHF; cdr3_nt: TGTGCCAGCAGCCAAATGACAGGGCCTAATTCACCCCTCCACTTT
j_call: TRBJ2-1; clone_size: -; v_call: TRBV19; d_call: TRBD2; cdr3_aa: CASRQTSGGVAEQFF; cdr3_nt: TGTGCCAGTAGGCAGACTAGCGGGGGGGTGGCTGAGCAGTTCTTC
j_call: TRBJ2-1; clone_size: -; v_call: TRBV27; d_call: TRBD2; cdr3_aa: CASSLRLAGLFEQFF; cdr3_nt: TGTGCCAGCAGTTTGAGGCTAGCGGGACTATTTGAGCAGTTCTTC
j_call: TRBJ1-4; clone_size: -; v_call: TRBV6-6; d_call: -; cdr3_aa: CASSRGADATNEKLFF; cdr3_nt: TGTGCCAGCAGTCGGGGGGCAGACGCAACTAATGAAAAACTGTTTTTT
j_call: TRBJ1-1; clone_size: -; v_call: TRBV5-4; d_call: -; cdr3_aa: CASSLGGVQGSTEAFF; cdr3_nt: TGTGCCAGCAGCTTGGGGGGGGTGCAGGGTTCCACTGAAGCTTTCTTT
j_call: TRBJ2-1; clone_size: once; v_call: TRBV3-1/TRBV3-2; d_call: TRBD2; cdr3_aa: CASSPFSGGASRNEQFF; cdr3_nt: TGTGCCAGCAGCCCCTTTAGCGGGGGGGCTAGTAGGAATGAGCAGTTCTTC
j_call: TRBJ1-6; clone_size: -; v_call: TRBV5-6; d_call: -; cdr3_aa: CASSFEQNSPLHF; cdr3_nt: TGTGCCAGCAGCTTTGAACAGAATTCACCCCTCCACTTT
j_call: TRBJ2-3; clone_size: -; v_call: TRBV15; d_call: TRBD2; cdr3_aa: CATSTTRGGLRTDTQYF; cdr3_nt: TGTGCCACCAGCACAACTCGGGGGGGTCTTCGCACAGATACGCAGTATTTT
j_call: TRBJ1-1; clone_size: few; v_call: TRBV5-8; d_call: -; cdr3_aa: CASSPRGVGWDTEAFF; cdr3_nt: TGTGCCAGCAGCCCCCGGGGGGTAGGGTGGGACACTGAAGCTTTCTTT
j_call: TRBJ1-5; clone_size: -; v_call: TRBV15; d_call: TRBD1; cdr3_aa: CATSSVQGVGEPQHF; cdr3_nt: TGTGCCACCAGCAGTGTACAGGGGGTCGGGGAGCCCCAGCATTTT
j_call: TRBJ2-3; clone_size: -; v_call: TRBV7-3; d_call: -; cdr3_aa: CASNGGGSTDTQYF; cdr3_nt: TGTGCCAGCAATGGGGGCGGTAGCACAGATACGCAGTATTTT
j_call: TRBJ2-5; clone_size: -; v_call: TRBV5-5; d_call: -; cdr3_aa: CASSLAVQETQYF; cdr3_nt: TGTGCCAGCAGCTTAGCGGTCCAAGAGACCCAGTACTTC
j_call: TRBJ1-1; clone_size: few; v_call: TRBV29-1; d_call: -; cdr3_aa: CSACLLGNTEAFF; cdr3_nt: TGCAGCGCCTGTCTCTTAGGGAACACTGAAGCTTTCTTT
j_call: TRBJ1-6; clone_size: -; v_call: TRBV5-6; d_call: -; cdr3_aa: CASSPNRAGALHF; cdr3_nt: TGTGCCAGCAGCCCTAACAGGGCGGGGGCCCTCCACTTT
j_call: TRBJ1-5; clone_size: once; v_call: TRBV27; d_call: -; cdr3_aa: CASSLYGYSNQPQHF; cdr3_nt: TGTGCCAGCAGTTTATACGGGTATAGCAATCAGCCCCAGCATTTT
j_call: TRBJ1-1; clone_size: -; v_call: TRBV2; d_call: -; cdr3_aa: CASSVRAGNTEAFF; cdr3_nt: TGTGCCAGCAGTGTTCGAGCAGGGAACACTGAAGCTTTCTTT